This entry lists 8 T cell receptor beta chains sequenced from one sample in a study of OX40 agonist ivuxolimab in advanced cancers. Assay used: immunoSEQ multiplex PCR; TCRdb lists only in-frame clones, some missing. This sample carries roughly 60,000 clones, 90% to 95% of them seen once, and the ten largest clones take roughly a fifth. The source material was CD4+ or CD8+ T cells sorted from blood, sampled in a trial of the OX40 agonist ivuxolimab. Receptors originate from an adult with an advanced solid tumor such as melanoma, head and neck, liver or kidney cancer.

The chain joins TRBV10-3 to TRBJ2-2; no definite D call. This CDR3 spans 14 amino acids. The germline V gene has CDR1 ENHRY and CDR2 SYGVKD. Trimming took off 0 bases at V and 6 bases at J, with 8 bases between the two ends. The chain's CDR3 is CAISESWVSGELFF. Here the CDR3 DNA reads TGTGCCATCAGTGAGTCATGGGTTTCCGGGGAGCTGTTTTTT.

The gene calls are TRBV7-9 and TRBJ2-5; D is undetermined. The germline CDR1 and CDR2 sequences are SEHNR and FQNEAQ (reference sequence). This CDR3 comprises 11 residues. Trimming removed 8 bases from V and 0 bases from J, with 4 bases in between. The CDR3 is CASGHQETQYF. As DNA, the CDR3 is TGTGCCAGCGGGCACCAAGAGACCCAGTACTTC.

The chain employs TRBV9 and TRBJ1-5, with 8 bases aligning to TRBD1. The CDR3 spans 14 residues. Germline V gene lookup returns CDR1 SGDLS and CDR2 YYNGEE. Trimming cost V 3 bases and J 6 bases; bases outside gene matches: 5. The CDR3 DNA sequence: TGTGCCAGCAGCGCCCAGACAGGGGTTCAGCCCCAGCATTTT. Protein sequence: CASSAQTGVQPQHF.

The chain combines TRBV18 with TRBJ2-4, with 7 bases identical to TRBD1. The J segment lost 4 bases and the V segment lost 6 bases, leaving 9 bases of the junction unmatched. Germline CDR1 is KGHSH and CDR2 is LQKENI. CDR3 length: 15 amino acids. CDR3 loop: CASSPGLTGKNIQYF. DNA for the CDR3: TGTGCCAGCTCGCCCGGCCTGACAGGGAAAAACATTCAGTACTTC. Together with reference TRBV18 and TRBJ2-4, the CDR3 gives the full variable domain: NAGVMQNPRHLVRRRGQEARLRCSPMKGHSHVYWYRQLPEEGLKFMVYLQKENIIDESGMPKERFSAEFPKEGPSILRIQQVVRGDSAAYFCASSPGLTGKNIQYFGAGTRLSVL.

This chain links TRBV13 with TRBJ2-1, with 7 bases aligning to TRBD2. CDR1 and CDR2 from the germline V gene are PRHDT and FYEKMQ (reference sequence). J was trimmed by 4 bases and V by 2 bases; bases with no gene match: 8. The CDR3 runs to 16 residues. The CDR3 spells CASSLQGGLTYNEQFF. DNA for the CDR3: TGTGCCAGCAGCTTACAGGGAGGGCTCACGTACAATGAGCAGTTCTTC.

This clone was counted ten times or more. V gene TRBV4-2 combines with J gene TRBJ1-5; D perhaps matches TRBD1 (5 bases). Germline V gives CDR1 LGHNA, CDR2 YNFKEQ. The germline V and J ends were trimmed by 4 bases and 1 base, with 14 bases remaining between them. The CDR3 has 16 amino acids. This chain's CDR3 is CASSPSRVSSNQPQHF. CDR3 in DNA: TGTGCCAGCAGCCCGTCCAGGGTGTCGAGCAATCAGCCCCAGCATTTT.

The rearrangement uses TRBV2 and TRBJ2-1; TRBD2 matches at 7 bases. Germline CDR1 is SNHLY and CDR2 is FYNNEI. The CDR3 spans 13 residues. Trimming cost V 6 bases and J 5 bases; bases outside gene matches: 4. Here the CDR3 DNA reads TGTGCCAGCAGGGGGACTATCCACAATGAGCAGTTCTTC. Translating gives CASRGTIHNEQFF.

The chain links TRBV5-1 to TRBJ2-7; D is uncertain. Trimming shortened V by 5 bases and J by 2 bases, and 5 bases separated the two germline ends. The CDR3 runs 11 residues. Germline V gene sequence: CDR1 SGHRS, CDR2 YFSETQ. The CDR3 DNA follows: TGCGCCAGCAGTACCCCCTACGAGCAGTACTTC. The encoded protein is CASSTPYEQYF.